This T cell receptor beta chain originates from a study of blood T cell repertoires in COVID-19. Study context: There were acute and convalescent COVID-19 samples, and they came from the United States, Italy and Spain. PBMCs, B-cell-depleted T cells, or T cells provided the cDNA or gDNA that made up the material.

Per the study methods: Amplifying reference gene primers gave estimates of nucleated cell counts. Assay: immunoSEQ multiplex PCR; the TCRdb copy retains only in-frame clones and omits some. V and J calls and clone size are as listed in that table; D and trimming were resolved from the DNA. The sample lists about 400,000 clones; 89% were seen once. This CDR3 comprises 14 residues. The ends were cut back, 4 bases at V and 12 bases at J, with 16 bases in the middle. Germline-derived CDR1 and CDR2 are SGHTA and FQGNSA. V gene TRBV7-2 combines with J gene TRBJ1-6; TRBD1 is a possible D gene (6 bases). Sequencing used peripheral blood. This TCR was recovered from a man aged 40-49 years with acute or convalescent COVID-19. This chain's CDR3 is CASSSTGSARPLHF. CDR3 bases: TGTGCCAGCAGCTCTACAGGGTCTGCTAGACCCCTCCACTTT.